In its sample, the clone carrying this T cell receptor beta chain was seen a few times. Treatment denoted: randomized to nivolumab then ipilimumab (arm A) or the reverse (arm B). The data derive from a study of sequential checkpoint blockade in melanoma. Study overall: Randomization was 1:1 between first-line nivolumab→ipilimumab and ipilimumab→nivolumab.

The CDR3 has 14 amino acids. The V end lost 1 base, the J end lost 1 base, and 8 bases lay between the germline ends. CDR1 SGHAT and CDR2 FQNNGV come from the germline V gene. Some clones are missing from TCRdb's copy, which holds only in-frame ones; the method was immunoSEQ multiplex PCR. The data show some 9,100 clones, roughly 73% seen once. The chain has TRBV11-2 and TRBJ2-7, with D perhaps TRBD1 (5 bases). The input for sequencing was CD8+ T cells sorted from blood (inferred from file names), taken from a patient given nivolumab and ipilimumab in sequence. The TCR sequence derives from a human donor with melanoma. CDR3 loop: CASSLGGRSYEQYF. DNA of the CDR3: TGTGCCAGCAGCTTAGGGGGCAGATCCTACGAGCAGTACTTC.